A selection of T cell receptor beta chains follows, all from one sample in a study of blood T cell repertoires in COVID-19. Clones were sequenced by immunoSEQ multiplex PCR, and TCRdb holds only the in-frame ones, with some missing. Of 350,000 or so clones listed, approximately 82% are singletons. Material for sequencing was peripheral blood. The source of these receptors is a man aged 25 to 40 with active or convalescent COVID-19. Each CDR3 is given with its conserved first and last residue. D genes are given only for firm matches. Where a row states a size, it is once, few, many or the class of an expanded clone; other rows omit it.

V gene: TRBV7-2; D gene: -; J gene: TRBJ1-1; clone size: few; CDR3 protein: CASSLYHTEAFF; CDR3 DNA: TGTGCCAGCAGCTTATATCACACTGAAGCTTTCTTT
V gene: TRBV9; D gene: -; J gene: TRBJ1-3; clone size: few; CDR3 protein: CASSVPGDSGNTIYF; CDR3 DNA: TGTGCCAGCAGCGTACCGGGGGACTCTGGAAACACCATATATTTT
V gene: TRBV27; D gene: TRBD1; J gene: TRBJ1-2; clone size: once; CDR3 protein: CASSLTGALNYGYTF; CDR3 DNA: TGTGCCAGCAGCTTAACAGGGGCCTTGAACTATGGCTACACCTTC
V gene: TRBV3-1/TRBV3-2; D gene: -; J gene: TRBJ1-2; clone size: -; CDR3 protein: CASSQGREGGYTF; CDR3 DNA: TGTGCCAGCAGCCAAGGCAGGGAAGGAGGCTACACCTTC
V gene: TRBV29-1; D gene: TRBD2; J gene: TRBJ2-1; clone size: -; CDR3 protein: CSPGRDNEQFF; CDR3 DNA: TGCAGCCCCGGGAGGGACAATGAGCAGTTCTTC
V gene: TRBV30; D gene: TRBD2; J gene: TRBJ2-7; clone size: -; CDR3 protein: CAWARTSNEQYF; CDR3 DNA: TGTGCCTGGGCCCGGACTAGTAACGAGCAGTACTTC
V gene: TRBV19; D gene: -; J gene: TRBJ1-2; clone size: -; CDR3 protein: CASKVRREARYGYTF; CDR3 DNA: TGTGCCAGTAAAGTACGGAGGGAGGCCCGCTATGGCTACACCTTC
V gene: TRBV11-3; D gene: -; J gene: TRBJ2-7; clone size: -; CDR3 protein: CASSLGDMPLTYEQYF; CDR3 DNA: TGTGCCAGCAGCTTAGGGGACATGCCTCTTACCTACGAGCAGTACTTC
V gene: TRBV6-6; D gene: TRBD1; J gene: TRBJ2-1; clone size: -; CDR3 protein: CASGQGDNEQFF; CDR3 DNA: TGTGCCAGCGGCCAGGGGGACAATGAGCAGTTCTTC
V gene: TRBV30; D gene: TRBD1; J gene: TRBJ2-2; clone size: -; CDR3 protein: CAWSTLQGWRGELFF; CDR3 DNA: TGTGCCTGGAGTACGCTACAGGGGTGGCGCGGGGAGCTGTTTTTT
V gene: TRBV6-5; D gene: -; J gene: TRBJ1-2; clone size: few; CDR3 protein: CASRPGGNYGYTF; CDR3 DNA: TGTGCCAGCAGGCCGGGGGGAAACTATGGCTACACCTTC
V gene: TRBV4-1; D gene: -; J gene: TRBJ1-5; clone size: -; CDR3 protein: CASSPSILRGGRNQPQHF; CDR3 DNA: TGCGCCAGCAGCCCCTCTATCCTACGTGGCGGGCGTAATCAGCCCCAGCATTTT
V gene: TRBV10-2; D gene: TRBD2; J gene: TRBJ2-7; clone size: -; CDR3 protein: CASSESRLAGLSYEQYF; CDR3 DNA: TGCGCCAGCAGTGAGTCCCGACTAGCGGGCCTCTCCTACGAGCAGTACTTC
V gene: TRBV5-4; D gene: -; J gene: TRBJ1-2; clone size: -; CDR3 protein: CASSIDRNYGYTF; CDR3 DNA: TGTGCCAGCAGTATAGACAGGAACTATGGCTACACCTTC
V gene: TRBV14; D gene: TRBD1; J gene: TRBJ1-4; clone size: few; CDR3 protein: CASSQGDSSNEKLFF; CDR3 DNA: TGTGCCAGCAGCCAGGGGGACAGCTCGAATGAAAAACTGTTTTTT
V gene: TRBV19; D gene: -; J gene: TRBJ2-3; clone size: -; CDR3 protein: CASSIPRTTDTQYF; CDR3 DNA: TGTGCCAGTAGTATCCCTAGAACGACAGATACGCAGTATTTT
V gene: TRBV28; D gene: -; J gene: TRBJ1-6; clone size: once; CDR3 protein: CASSPGGNLDSPLHF; CDR3 DNA: TGTGCCAGCAGTCCAGGAGGGAACTTGGATTCACCCCTCCACTTT
V gene: TRBV28; D gene: TRBD1; J gene: TRBJ2-1; clone size: -; CDR3 protein: CASRRQGDEQFF; CDR3 DNA: TGTGCCAGCAGGCGACAGGGTGATGAGCAGTTCTTC
V gene: TRBV18; D gene: -; J gene: TRBJ1-6; clone size: -; CDR3 protein: CASSPQGGSSYNSPLHF; CDR3 DNA: TGTGCCAGCTCACCACAAGGCGGAAGCTCCTATAATTCACCCCTCCACTTT
V gene: TRBV9; D gene: -; J gene: TRBJ2-2; clone size: few; CDR3 protein: CASSVGAGNTGELFF; CDR3 DNA: TGTGCCAGCAGCGTAGGGGCGGGTAACACCGGGGAGCTGTTTTTT
V gene: TRBV9; D gene: -; J gene: TRBJ2-4; clone size: -; CDR3 protein: CASSAAPNNGIQYF; CDR3 DNA: TGTGCCAGCAGCGCCGCCCCCAACAATGGCATTCAGTACTTC
V gene: TRBV7-3; D gene: -; J gene: TRBJ1-5; clone size: -; CDR3 protein: CASSLKVGLNQPQHF; CDR3 DNA: TGTGCCAGCAGCTTAAAGGTGGGCTTGAATCAGCCCCAGCATTTT
V gene: TRBV6-1; D gene: TRBD2; J gene: TRBJ2-2; clone size: few; CDR3 protein: CASSVLAGGSTGELFF; CDR3 DNA: TGTGCCAGCAGTGTACTAGCGGGGGGTTCCACCGGGGAGCTGTTTTTT
V gene: TRBV4-2; D gene: TRBD2; J gene: TRBJ2-1; clone size: -; CDR3 protein: CASSQEETSGSHNEQFF; CDR3 DNA: TGTGCCAGCAGCCAAGAGGAAACTAGCGGGAGTCACAATGAGCAGTTCTTC
V gene: TRBV7-2; D gene: TRBD2; J gene: TRBJ2-1; clone size: -; CDR3 protein: CASSSGLGLYEQFF; CDR3 DNA: TGTGCCAGCAGCTCGGGACTAGGACTTTATGAGCAGTTCTTC
V gene: TRBV19; D gene: -; J gene: TRBJ1-5; clone size: -; CDR3 protein: CASSNLRGQGLNQPQHF; CDR3 DNA: TGTGCCAGTAGTAATCTCCGTGGGCAGGGCTTAAATCAGCCCCAGCATTTT
V gene: TRBV9; D gene: -; J gene: TRBJ2-1; clone size: -; CDR3 protein: CASSVDGGSSFYNEQFF; CDR3 DNA: TGTGCCAGCAGCGTAGATGGAGGGTCCTCTTTCTACAATGAGCAGTTCTTC
V gene: TRBV7-8; D gene: -; J gene: TRBJ2-7; clone size: -; CDR3 protein: CASRRSISYEQYF; CDR3 DNA: TGTGCCAGTCGACGGAGCATCTCCTACGAGCAGTACTTC
V gene: TRBV18; D gene: TRBD1; J gene: TRBJ1-5; clone size: -; CDR3 protein: CASSAPTGDSNQPQHF; CDR3 DNA: TGTGCCAGCTCAGCACCCACAGGGGATAGCAATCAGCCCCAGCATTTT
V gene: TRBV4-3; D gene: TRBD2; J gene: TRBJ2-3; clone size: -; CDR3 protein: CASSQLAGGYGGTQYF; CDR3 DNA: TGCGCCAGCAGCCAGCTAGCGGGGGGGTATGGAGGGACGCAGTATTTT
V gene: TRBV4-1; D gene: TRBD2; J gene: TRBJ2-7; clone size: -; CDR3 protein: CASSQGGGYEQYF; CDR3 DNA: TGCGCCAGCAGCCAAGGCGGGGGCTACGAGCAGTACTTC
V gene: TRBV30; D gene: -; J gene: TRBJ2-3; clone size: -; CDR3 protein: CAWSEQLTDTQYF; CDR3 DNA: TGTGCCTGGAGCGAACAGCTCACAGATACGCAGTATTTT
V gene: TRBV28; D gene: TRBD1; J gene: TRBJ1-2; clone size: -; CDR3 protein: CASSEQGFGYTF; CDR3 DNA: TGTGCCAGCAGTGAACAGGGGTTTGGCTACACCTTC
V gene: TRBV5-1; D gene: TRBD2; J gene: TRBJ2-7; clone size: -; CDR3 protein: CASSVGLAGIREQYF; CDR3 DNA: TGCGCCAGCAGCGTGGGACTAGCGGGCATTCGGGAGCAGTACTTC
V gene: TRBV6-2/TRBV6-3; D gene: TRBD1; J gene: TRBJ1-2; clone size: -; CDR3 protein: CASSYPGQGARSYTF; CDR3 DNA: TGTGCCAGCAGTTACCCTGGACAGGGGGCTCGGAGCTACACCTTC
V gene: TRBV6-5; D gene: TRBD1; J gene: TRBJ2-4; clone size: few; CDR3 protein: CASSYSDRGERDIQYF; CDR3 DNA: TGTGCCAGCAGTTACTCGGACAGGGGCGAGAGGGACATTCAGTACTTC
V gene: TRBV18; D gene: -; J gene: TRBJ1-3; clone size: -; CDR3 protein: CASSPESSGNTIYF; CDR3 DNA: TGTGCCAGCTCACCGGAGAGCTCTGGAAACACCATATATTTT
V gene: TRBV10-3; D gene: TRBD2; J gene: TRBJ2-4; clone size: few; CDR3 protein: CAISGGGADIQYF; CDR3 DNA: TGTGCCATCAGTGGCGGGGGGGCGGACATTCAGTACTTC
V gene: TRBV4-3; D gene: TRBD2; J gene: TRBJ2-1; clone size: -; CDR3 protein: CASSQLQGLERGYEQFF; CDR3 DNA: TGCGCCAGCAGCCAGCTCCAGGGACTAGAGCGGGGTTATGAGCAGTTCTTC
V gene: TRBV5-4; D gene: TRBD2; J gene: TRBJ2-3; clone size: -; CDR3 protein: CASSPWGLAGGGDTQYF; CDR3 DNA: TGTGCCAGCAGCCCCTGGGGACTAGCGGGGGGAGGAGATACGCAGTATTTT
V gene: TRBV30; D gene: -; J gene: TRBJ1-5; clone size: -; CDR3 protein: CAWSATRNQPQHF; CDR3 DNA: TGTGCCTGGAGTGCTACTCGCAATCAGCCCCAGCATTTT
V gene: TRBV7-2; D gene: -; J gene: TRBJ1-1; clone size: -; CDR3 protein: CASSLGARGEAFF; CDR3 DNA: TGTGCCAGCAGCTTAGGGGCGCGGGGTGAAGCTTTCTTT
V gene: TRBV10-3; D gene: -; J gene: TRBJ1-1; clone size: -; CDR3 protein: CATTGSLNTEAFF; CDR3 DNA: TGTGCCACGACCGGGTCCTTGAACACTGAAGCTTTCTTT
V gene: TRBV7-9; D gene: -; J gene: TRBJ1-2; clone size: -; CDR3 protein: CASSPPGGARRGYTF; CDR3 DNA: TGTGCCAGCAGCCCGCCGGGGGGGGCTCGACGTGGCTACACCTTC
V gene: TRBV7-2; D gene: -; J gene: TRBJ2-3; clone size: -; CDR3 protein: CASSLRETDTQYF; CDR3 DNA: TGTGCCAGCAGCTTAAGGGAGACAGATACGCAGTATTTT
V gene: TRBV4-2; D gene: TRBD1; J gene: TRBJ2-2; clone size: -; CDR3 protein: CASSQEDREIVMDTGELFF; CDR3 DNA: TGTGCCAGCAGCCAAGAAGACAGGGAAATAGTGATGGACACCGGGGAGCTGTTTTTT
V gene: TRBV7-9; D gene: TRBD1; J gene: TRBJ2-1; clone size: -; CDR3 protein: CASSSGGDPSGEQFF; CDR3 DNA: TGTGCCAGCAGTTCAGGGGGCGACCCTTCGGGCGAGCAGTTCTTC
V gene: TRBV7-2; D gene: TRBD1; J gene: TRBJ1-3; clone size: -; CDR3 protein: CASSSRTGGAGNTIYF; CDR3 DNA: TGTGCCAGCAGCTCCCGGACAGGGGGCGCTGGAAACACCATATATTTT
V gene: TRBV9; D gene: -; J gene: TRBJ1-1; clone size: few; CDR3 protein: CASSVESRGSRTEAFF; CDR3 DNA: TGTGCCAGCAGCGTAGAGTCTCGGGGGAGCAGGACTGAAGCTTTCTTT
V gene: TRBV6-5; D gene: TRBD1; J gene: TRBJ1-5; clone size: -; CDR3 protein: CATSTGGLHQPQHF; CDR3 DNA: TGTGCCACCTCGACAGGGGGCTTGCATCAGCCCCAGCATTTT
V gene: TRBV11-3; D gene: -; J gene: TRBJ2-7; clone size: few; CDR3 protein: CASSSGPSYEQYF; CDR3 DNA: TGTGCCAGCAGCTCCGGTCCATCCTACGAGCAGTACTTC
V gene: TRBV12-3/TRBV12-4; D gene: -; J gene: TRBJ1-1; clone size: -; CDR3 protein: CASKGEGLTEAFF; CDR3 DNA: TGTGCCAGCAAGGGGGAGGGATTGACTGAAGCTTTCTTT
V gene: TRBV7-8; D gene: -; J gene: TRBJ2-1; clone size: few; CDR3 protein: CASSLDRVQAVAYNEQFF; CDR3 DNA: TGTGCCAGCAGCTTAGACAGGGTTCAAGCCGTGGCCTACAATGAGCAGTTCTTC
V gene: TRBV7-9; D gene: -; J gene: TRBJ1-3; clone size: -; CDR3 protein: CASSFGGLGNTIYF; CDR3 DNA: TGTGCCAGCAGCTTCGGAGGTCTTGGAAACACCATATATTTT
V gene: TRBV19; D gene: TRBD2; J gene: TRBJ2-6; clone size: -; CDR3 protein: CASSTGGVAGSGANVLTF; CDR3 DNA: TGTGCCAGTAGTACCGGGGGGGTAGCGGGCTCTGGGGCCAACGTCCTGACTTTC